The present entry profiles one T cell receptor beta chain with its context. Its antigen is not identified. This specimen belongs to a study of response to subunit inactivated influenza vaccine. Study-wide results and caveats: New T cells are recruited in small numbers by each seasonal influenza vaccination, according to the authors' suggestion.

Germline V gene data show CDR1 as SGHTA and CDR2 as FQGTGA. The CDR3 consists of 14 residues. J gave up 7 bases and V 2 bases, and 6 bases lay outside the gene matches. Each CDR3 protein gets one entry after TCRdb re-called the RT-PCR reads with MiXCR. The sample shows approximately 500,000 distinct CDR3 sequences, approximately 15% of them seen only once. V usage is TRBV7-3 and J usage is TRBJ1-2; 8 bases agree with TRBD1. The TCR sequence derives from a man in his forties or fifties who received an inactivated influenza vaccine. Material: PBMCs from blood, obtained less than 13 days after vaccination. CDR3 amino acids: CASSLGSGGGGYTF. In DNA form, the CDR3 reads TGTGCCAGCAGCTTAGGATCAGGGGGCGGTGGCTACACCTTC.